This record covers a single T cell receptor (beta chain). Its antigen is not identified. Data came from immunoSEQ multiplex PCR; TCRdb stores just in-frame clones and leaves some out. Here the sample spans approximately 93,000 clones, roughly 92% being singletons. The data are from a study of graft-versus-host responses after intestinal transplantation. At the level of the study: Multivisceral, liver-intestinal, or isolated intestinal transplants were performed in recipients. Induction using anti-thymocyte globulin, followed by tacrolimus and steroids for approximately three years, was given to all recipients. Regarding the study as a whole: Levels of circulating GvH clones at their peak were associated with early post-transplant HvG declines. GvH clonotypes were identified within recipient marrow, with a subset emerging first in ileum or blood.

This sequence was found in a human donor who was the organ donor for an intestinal transplant. This specimen consisted of unstimulated CD8+ T cells sorted from spleen or lymph node cells, obtained before transplant.

CDR3 in DNA: TGTGCCAGCAGTTTATTAGCCCGAGGCGACAATGAGCAGTTCTTC. Translated: CASSLLARGDNEQFF. This chain links TRBV28 with TRBJ2-1; unclear D gene. The length of the CDR3 is 15 residues. Germline V CDR1 and CDR2: MDHEN, SYDVKM. V was cut by 1 base and J by 5 bases, with 12 bases left in between. The full variable domain, in which reference TRBV28 and TRBJ2-1 provide the parts outside the CDR3, is DVKVTQSSRYLVKRTGEKVFLECVQDMDHENMFWYRQDPGLGLRLIYFSYDVKMKEKGDIPEGYSVSREKKERFSLILESASTNQTSMYLCASSLLARGDNEQFFGPGTRLTVL.